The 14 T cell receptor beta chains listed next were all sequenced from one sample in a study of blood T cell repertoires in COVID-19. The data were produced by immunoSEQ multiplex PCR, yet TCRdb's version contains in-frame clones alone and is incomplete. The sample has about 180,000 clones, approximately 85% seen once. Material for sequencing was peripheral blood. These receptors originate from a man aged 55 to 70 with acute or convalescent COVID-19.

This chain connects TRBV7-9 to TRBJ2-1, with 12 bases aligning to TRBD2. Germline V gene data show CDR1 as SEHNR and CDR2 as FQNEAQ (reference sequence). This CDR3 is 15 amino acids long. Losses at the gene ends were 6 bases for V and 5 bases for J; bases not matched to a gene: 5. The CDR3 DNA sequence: TGTGCCAGCAGTCCTAGCGGGAGGGCTCACAATGAGCAGTTCTTC. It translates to CASSPSGRAHNEQFF.

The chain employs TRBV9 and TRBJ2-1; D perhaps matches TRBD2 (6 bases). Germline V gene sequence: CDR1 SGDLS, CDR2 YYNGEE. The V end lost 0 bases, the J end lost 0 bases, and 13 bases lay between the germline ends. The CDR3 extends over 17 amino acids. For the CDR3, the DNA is TGTGCCAGCAGCGTAGCTATTGCGGGGAGCTCCTACAATGAGCAGTTCTTC. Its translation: CASSVAIAGSSYNEQFF.

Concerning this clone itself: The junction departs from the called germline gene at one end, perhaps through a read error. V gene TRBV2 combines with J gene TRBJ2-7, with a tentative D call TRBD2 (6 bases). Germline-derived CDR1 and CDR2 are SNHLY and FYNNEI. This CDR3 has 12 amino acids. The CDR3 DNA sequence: TGTGCCAGCAGGGAAGGTTGGGGGGAGCGGTACTTC. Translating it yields CASREGWGERYF.

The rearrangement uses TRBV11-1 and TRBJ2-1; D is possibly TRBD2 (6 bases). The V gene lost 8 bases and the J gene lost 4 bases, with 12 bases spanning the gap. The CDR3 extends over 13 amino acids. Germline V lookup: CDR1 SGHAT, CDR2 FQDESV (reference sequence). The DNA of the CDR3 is TGTGCCAGCCGGAGGGTAGGGTACAATGAGCAGTTCTTC. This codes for CASRRVGYNEQFF.

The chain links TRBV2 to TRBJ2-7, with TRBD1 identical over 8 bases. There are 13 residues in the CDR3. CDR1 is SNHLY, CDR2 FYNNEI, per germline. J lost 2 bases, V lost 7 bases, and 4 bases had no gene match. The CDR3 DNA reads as TGTGCCAGCACCTGGGACAGGACCTACGAGCAGTACTTC. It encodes CASTWDRTYEQYF.

The CDR3 loop is CASRKRGQVTDTQYF. Here the CDR3 DNA reads TGTGCCAGCAGGAAGAGGGGACAGGTCACAGATACGCAGTATTTT. The chain carries TRBV6-6 and TRBJ2-3; 8 positions agree with TRBD1. Germline V gene lookup returns CDR1 MNHNY and CDR2 SVGAGI (reference sequence). This CDR3 spans 15 amino acids. With V trimmed by 6 bases and J by 2 bases, 7 bases remained unmatched.

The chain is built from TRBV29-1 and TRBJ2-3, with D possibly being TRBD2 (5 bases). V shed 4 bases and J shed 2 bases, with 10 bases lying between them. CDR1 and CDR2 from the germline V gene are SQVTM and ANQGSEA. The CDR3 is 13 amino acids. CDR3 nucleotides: TGCAGCGTTGGGCAGCGGCTCACAGATACGCAGTATTTT. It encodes CSVGQRLTDTQYF.

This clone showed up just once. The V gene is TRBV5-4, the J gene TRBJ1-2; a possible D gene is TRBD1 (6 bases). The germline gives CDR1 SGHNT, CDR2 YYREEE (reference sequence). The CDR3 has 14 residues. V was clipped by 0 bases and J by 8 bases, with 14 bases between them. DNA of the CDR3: TGTGCCAGCAGCTTGGGGGTAGGCAGGGGCGGCTACACCTTC. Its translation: CASSLGVGRGGYTF.

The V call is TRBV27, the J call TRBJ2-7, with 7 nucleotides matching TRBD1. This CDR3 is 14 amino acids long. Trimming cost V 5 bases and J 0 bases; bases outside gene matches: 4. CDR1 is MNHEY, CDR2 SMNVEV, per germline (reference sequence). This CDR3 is CASSLRTGSYEQYF. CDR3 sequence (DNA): TGTGCCAGCAGTCTCCGGACAGGCTCCTACGAGCAGTACTTC.

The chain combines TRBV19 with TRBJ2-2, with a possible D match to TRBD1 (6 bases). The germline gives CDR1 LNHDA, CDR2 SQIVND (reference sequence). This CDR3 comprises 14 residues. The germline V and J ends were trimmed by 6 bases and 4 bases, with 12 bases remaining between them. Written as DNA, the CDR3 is TGTGCCAGTAGACCGGGACAACTCACCGGGGAGCTGTTTTTT. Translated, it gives CASRPGQLTGELFF. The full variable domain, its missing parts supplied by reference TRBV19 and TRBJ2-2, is DGGITQSPKYLFRKEGQNVTLSCEQNLNHDAMYWYRQDPGQGLRLIYYSQIVNDFQKGDIAEGYSVSREKKESFPLTVTSAQKNPTAFYLCASRPGQLTGELFFGEGSRLTVL.

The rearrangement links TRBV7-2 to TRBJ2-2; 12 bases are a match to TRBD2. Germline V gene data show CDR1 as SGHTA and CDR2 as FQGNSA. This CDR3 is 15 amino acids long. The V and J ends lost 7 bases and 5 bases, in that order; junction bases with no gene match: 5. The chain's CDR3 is CASIPSGRGTGELFF. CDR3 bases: TGTGCCAGCATCCCTAGCGGGAGGGGGACCGGGGAGCTGTTTTTT.

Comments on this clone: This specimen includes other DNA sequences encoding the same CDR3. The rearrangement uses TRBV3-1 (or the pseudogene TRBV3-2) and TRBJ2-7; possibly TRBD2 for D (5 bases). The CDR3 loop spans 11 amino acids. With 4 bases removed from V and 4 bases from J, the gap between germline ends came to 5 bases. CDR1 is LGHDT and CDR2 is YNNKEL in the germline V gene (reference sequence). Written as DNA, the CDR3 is TGTGCCAGCAGCCCGGGATACGAGCAGTACTTC. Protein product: CASSPGYEQYF.

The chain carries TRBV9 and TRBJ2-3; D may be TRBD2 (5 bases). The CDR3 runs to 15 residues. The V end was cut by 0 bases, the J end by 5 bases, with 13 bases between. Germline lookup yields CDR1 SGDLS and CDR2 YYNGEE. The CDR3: CASSVEAVARDTQYF. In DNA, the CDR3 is TGTGCCAGCAGCGTAGAGGCGGTAGCGAGAGATACGCAGTATTTT.

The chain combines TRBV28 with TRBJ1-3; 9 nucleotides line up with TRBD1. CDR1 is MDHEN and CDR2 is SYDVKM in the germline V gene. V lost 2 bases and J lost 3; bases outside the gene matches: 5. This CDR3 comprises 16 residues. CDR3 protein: CASSLVTGGGGNTIYF. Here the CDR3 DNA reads TGTGCCAGCAGTTTAGTGACAGGGGGGGGTGGAAACACCATATATTTT.